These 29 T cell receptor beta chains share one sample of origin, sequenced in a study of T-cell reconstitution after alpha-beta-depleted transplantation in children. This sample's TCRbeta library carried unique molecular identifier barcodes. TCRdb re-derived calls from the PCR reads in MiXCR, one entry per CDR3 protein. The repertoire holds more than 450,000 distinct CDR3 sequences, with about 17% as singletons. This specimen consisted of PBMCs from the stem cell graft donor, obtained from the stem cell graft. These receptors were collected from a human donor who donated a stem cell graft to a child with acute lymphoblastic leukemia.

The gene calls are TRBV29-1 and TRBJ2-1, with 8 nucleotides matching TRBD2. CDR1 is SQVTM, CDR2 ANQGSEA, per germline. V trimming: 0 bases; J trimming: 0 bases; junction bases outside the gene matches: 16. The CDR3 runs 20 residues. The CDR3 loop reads CSVEDSGVKAGGSSYNEQFF. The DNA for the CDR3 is TGCAGCGTTGAAGATTCAGGGGTTAAGGCGGGGGGTAGCTCCTACAATGAGCAGTTCTTC.

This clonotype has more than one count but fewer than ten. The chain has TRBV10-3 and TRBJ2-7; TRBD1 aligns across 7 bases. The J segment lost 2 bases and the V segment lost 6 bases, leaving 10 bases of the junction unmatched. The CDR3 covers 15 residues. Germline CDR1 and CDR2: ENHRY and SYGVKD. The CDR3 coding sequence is TGTGCCATCAGCTCCCCCGACAGGGCACCCTACGAGCAGTACTTC. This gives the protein CAISSPDRAPYEQYF.

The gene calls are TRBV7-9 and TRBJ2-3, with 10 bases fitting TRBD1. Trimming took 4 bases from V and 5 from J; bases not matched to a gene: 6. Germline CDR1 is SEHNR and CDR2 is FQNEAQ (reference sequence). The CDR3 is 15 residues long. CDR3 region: CASSSRDRGIDTQYF. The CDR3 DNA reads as TGTGCCAGCAGCTCCCGGGACAGGGGAATAGATACGCAGTATTTT.

The CDR3 DNA reads TGTGCCAGCAGCCCGCGACTAGCGGGAGGCCCCCTGCCCTACAATGAGCAGTTCTTC. It is translated as CASSPRLAGGPLPYNEQFF. The chain combines TRBV4-2 with TRBJ2-1, with 13 bases that match TRBD2. CDR3 size: 19 residues. V was clipped by 4 bases and J by 2 bases; unmatched bases: 11. The V gene's germline CDR1 is LGHNA and CDR2 YNFKEQ.

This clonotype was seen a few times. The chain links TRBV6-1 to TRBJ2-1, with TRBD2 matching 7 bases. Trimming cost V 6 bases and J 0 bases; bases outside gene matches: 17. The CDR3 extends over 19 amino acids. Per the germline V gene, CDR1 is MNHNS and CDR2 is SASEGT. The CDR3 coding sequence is TGTGCCAGCAGGGGGGGTTGGGGGGACTATGGGGGCTCCTACAATGAGCAGTTCTTC. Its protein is CASRGGWGDYGGSYNEQFF.

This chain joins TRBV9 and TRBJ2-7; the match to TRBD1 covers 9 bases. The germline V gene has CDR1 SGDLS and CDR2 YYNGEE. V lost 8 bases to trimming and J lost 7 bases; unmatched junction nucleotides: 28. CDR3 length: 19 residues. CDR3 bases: TGTGCCAGGGGGACCGTTGTGGGACAGGGCCCCAGTCTGTTGCGGGAGCAGTACTTC. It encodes CARGTVVGQGPSLLREQYF.

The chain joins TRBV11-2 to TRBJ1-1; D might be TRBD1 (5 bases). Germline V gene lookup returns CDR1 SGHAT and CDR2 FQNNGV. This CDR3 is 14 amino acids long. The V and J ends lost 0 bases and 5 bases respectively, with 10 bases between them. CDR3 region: CASSLDGHLTEAFF. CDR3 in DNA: TGTGCCAGCAGCTTAGATGGACATCTGACTGAAGCTTTCTTT.

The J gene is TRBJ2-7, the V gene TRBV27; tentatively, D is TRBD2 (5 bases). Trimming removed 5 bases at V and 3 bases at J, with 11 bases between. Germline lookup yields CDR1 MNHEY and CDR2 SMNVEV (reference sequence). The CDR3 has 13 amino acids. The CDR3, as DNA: TGTGCCAGCAGTATCCGGACTGGCTACGAGCAGTACTTC. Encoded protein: CASSIRTGYEQYF.

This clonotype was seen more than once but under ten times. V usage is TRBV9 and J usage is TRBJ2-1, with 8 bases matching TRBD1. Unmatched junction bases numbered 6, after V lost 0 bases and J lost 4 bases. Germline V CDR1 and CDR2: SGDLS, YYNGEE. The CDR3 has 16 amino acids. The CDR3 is CASSVVQGAPYNEQFF. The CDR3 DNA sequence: TGTGCCAGCAGCGTAGTTCAGGGGGCCCCGTACAATGAGCAGTTCTTC.

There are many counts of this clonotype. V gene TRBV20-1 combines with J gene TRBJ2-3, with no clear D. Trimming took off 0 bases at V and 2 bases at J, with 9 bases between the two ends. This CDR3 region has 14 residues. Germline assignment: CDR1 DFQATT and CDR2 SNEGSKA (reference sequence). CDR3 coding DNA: TGCAGTGCTAGAGACAGCCGACTCACAGATACGCAGTATTTT. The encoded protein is CSARDSRLTDTQYF.

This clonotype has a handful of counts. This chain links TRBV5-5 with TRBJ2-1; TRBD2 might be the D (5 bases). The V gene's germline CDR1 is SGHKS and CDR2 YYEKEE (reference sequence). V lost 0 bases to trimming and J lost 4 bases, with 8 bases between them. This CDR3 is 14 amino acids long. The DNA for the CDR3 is TGTGCCAGCAGCTTGGCTAGCTTTTACAATGAGCAGTTCTTC. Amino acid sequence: CASSLASFYNEQFF.

The DNA of the CDR3 is TGCGCCAGCAGCGGAACCGGGTCCGAAGGCCAGCCCCAGCATTTT. Translating it yields CASSGTGSEGQPQHF. This chain connects TRBV5-1 to TRBJ1-5; D unresolved. Germline assignment: CDR1 SGHRS and CDR2 YFSETQ. The CDR3 sequence is 15 residues long. V lost 4 bases and J 7 bases, leaving 18 bases between the germline ends.

DNA of the CDR3: TGTGCCAGCAGTAGTGCAGGGGGGGCCGAGACCCAGTACTTC. It translates to CASSSAGGAETQYF. The chain joins TRBV12-3 or TRBV12-4 to TRBJ2-5; D tentatively reads TRBD1 or TRBD2 (7 bases each). This CDR3 is 14 amino acids long. The ends were cut back, 5 bases at V and 5 bases at J, with 15 bases in the middle.

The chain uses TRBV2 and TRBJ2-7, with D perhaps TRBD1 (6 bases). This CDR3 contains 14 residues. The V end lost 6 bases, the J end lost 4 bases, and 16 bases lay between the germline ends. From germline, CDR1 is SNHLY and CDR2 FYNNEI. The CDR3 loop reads CASRGTSSRYEQYF. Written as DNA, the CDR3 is TGTGCCAGCAGGGGGACATCTTCGCGGTACGAGCAGTACTTC.

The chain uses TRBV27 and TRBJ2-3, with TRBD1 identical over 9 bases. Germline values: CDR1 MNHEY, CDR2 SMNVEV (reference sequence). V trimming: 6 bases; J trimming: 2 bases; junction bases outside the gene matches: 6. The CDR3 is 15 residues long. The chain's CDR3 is CASSDRGLITDTQYF. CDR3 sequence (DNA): TGTGCCAGCAGCGACAGGGGGTTGATCACAGATACGCAGTATTTT.

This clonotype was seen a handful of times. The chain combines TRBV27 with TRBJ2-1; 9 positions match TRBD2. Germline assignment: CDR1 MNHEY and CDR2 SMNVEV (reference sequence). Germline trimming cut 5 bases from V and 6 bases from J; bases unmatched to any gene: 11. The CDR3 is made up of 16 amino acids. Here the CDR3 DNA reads TGTGCCAGCAGTGCACCAGCGGGAGGCAAATCCAATGAGCAGTTCTTC. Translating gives CASSAPAGGKSNEQFF.

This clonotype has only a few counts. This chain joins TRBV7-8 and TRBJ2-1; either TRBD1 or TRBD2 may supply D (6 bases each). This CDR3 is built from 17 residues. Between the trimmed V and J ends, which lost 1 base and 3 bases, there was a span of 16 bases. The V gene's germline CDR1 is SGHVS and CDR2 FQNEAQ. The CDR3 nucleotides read TGTGCCAGCAGCTTAGGTTATAGGGGGACTGTCTACAATGAGCAGTTCTTC. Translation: CASSLGYRGTVYNEQFF.

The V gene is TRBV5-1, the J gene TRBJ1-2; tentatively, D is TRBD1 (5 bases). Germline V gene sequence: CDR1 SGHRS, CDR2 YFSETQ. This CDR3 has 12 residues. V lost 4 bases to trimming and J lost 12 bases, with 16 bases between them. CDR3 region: CASSEPGPRNTF. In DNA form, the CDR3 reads TGCGCCAGCAGCGAGCCAGGGCCCCGAAACACCTTC.

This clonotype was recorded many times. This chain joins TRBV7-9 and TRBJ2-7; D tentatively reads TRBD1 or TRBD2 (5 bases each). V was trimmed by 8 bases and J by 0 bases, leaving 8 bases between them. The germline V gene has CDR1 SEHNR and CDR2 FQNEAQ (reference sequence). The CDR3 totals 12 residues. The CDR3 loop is CASRGSSYEQYF. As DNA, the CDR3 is TGTGCCAGCCGGGGCAGCTCCTACGAGCAGTACTTC.

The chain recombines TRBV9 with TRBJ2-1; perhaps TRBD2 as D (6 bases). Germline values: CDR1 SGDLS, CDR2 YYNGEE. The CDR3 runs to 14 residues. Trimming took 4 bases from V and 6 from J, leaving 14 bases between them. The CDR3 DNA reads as TGTGCCAGCAGCATCGGTGGAGGGCCCAATGAGCAGTTCTTC. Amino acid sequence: CASSIGGGPNEQFF.

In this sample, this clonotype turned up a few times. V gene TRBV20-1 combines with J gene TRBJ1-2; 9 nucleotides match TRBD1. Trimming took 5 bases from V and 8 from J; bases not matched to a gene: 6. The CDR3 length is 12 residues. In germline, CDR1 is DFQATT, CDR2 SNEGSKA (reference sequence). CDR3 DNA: TGCAGTGCTCTTACAGGGGGCTGGGGCTACACCTTC. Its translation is CSALTGGWGYTF.

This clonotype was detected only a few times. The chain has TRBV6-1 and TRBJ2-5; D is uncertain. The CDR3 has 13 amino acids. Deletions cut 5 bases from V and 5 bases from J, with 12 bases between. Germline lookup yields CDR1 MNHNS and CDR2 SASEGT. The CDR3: CASSRTIGETQYF. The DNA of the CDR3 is TGTGCCAGCAGTAGGACGATCGGGGAGACCCAGTACTTC.

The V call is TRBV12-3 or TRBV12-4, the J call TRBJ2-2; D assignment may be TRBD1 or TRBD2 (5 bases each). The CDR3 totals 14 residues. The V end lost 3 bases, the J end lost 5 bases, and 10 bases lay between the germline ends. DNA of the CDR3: TGTGCCAGCAGTTTGGGGGTAATTACCGGGGAGCTGTTTTTT. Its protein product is CASSLGVITGELFF.

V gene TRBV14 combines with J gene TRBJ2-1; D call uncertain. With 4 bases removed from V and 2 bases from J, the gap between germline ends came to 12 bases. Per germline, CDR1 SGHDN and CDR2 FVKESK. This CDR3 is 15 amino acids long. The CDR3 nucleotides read TGTGCCAGCAGCCGTGAGACTCGGCCCTACAATGAGCAGTTCTTC. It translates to CASSRETRPYNEQFF.

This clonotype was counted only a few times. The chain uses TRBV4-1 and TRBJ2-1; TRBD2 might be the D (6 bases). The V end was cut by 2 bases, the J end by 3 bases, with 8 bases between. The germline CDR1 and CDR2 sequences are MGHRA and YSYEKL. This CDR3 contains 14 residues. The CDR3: CASSQPGDYNEQFF. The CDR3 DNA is TGCGCCAGCAGCCAACCGGGGGACTACAATGAGCAGTTCTTC.

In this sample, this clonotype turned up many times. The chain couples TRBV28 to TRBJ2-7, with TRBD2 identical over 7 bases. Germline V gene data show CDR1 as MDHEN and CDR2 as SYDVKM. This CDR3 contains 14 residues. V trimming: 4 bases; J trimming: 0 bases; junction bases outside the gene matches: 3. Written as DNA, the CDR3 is TGTGCCAGCAGTTCCACTAGCGTCTCCTACGAGCAGTACTTC. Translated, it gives CASSSTSVSYEQYF.

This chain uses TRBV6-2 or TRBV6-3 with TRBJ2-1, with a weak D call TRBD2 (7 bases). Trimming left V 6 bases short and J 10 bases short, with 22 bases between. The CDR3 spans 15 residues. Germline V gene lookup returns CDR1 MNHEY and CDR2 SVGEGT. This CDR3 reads CASSSLRGRAREQFF. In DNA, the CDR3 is TGTGCCAGCAGCTCCTTGAGGGGGAGGGCCAGGGAGCAGTTCTTC.

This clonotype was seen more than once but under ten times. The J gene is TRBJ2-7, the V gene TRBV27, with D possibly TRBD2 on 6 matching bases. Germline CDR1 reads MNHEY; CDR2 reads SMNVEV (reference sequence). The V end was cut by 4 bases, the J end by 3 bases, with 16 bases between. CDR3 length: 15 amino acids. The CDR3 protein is CASSSPWSGDYEQYF. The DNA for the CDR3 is TGTGCCAGCAGTTCCCCCTGGTCGGGGGACTACGAGCAGTACTTC.

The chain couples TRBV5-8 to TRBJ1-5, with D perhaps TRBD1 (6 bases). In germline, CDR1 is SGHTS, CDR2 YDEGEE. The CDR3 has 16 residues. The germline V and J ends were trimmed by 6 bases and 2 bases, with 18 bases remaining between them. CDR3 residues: CASTHNRVRGNQPQHF. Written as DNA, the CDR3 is TGTGCCAGCACCCACAACAGGGTACGAGGCAATCAGCCCCAGCATTTT.